What follows are 16 T cell receptor beta chains derived from one specimen sequenced in a study of blood T cells in healthy people across ages. Alongside a J-beta primer mix, a sample-barcoded 5' primer served in a second PCR lasting roughly 6 to 11 cycles. TCRdb itself ran the 5' RACE reads through MiXCR, one entry per CDR3 protein. This table has some 1.1 million distinct CDR3 sequences, around two fifths appearing once. The sequenced sample was blood. The receptor source for this set is a man aged 18 to 29 in good health.

This clonotype was counted between two and nine times. The rearrangement links TRBV20-1 to TRBJ1-1; no clear D gene. The V and J ends lost 6 bases and 9 bases respectively, with 14 bases between them. The CDR3 consists of 11 residues. The germline gives CDR1 DFQATT, CDR2 SNEGSKA (reference sequence). CDR3 region: CSAQGDVQAFF. As DNA, the CDR3 is TGCAGTGCCCAAGGTGACGTACAAGCTTTCTTT.

J is TRBJ1-1 and V is TRBV11-2; weak D call: TRBD1 (6 bases). This CDR3 spans 14 amino acids. From germline, CDR1 is SGHAT and CDR2 FQNNGV. With 5 bases removed from V and 4 bases from J, the gap between germline ends came to 14 bases. CDR3 loop: CASSPRLGATEAFF. The DNA for the CDR3 is TGTGCCAGCAGCCCCCGGTTGGGGGCCACTGAAGCTTTCTTT.

The rearrangement uses TRBV20-1 and TRBJ2-1; 8 positions match TRBD1. This CDR3 contains 12 residues. The V and J ends lost 4 bases and 8 bases, in that order; junction bases with no gene match: 4. Germline V gene lookup returns CDR1 DFQATT and CDR2 SNEGSKA (reference sequence). DNA for the CDR3: TGCAGTGCTACATACAGGGGGGATGAGCAGTTCTTC. Its protein is CSATYRGDEQFF.

The genes are TRBV6-5 and TRBJ1-1; 8 bases are a match to TRBD1. The CDR3 is made up of 15 amino acids. CDR1 and CDR2 (germline): MNHEY, SVGAGI. The junction had 10 bases not matched to a gene; V was cut back by 6 bases and J by 4 bases. The CDR3 loop is CASSPLGTGATEAFF. The CDR3 nucleotides are TGTGCCAGCAGCCCACTCGGGACAGGAGCCACTGAAGCTTTCTTT.

This clonotype was seen a few times. The V and J genes are TRBV5-1 and TRBJ2-7; D not resolved. CDR1 is SGHRS and CDR2 is YFSETQ in the germline V gene. The V end was cut by 1 base, the J end by 0 bases, with 8 bases between. This CDR3 contains 14 residues. The chain's CDR3 is CASSLHPSSYEQYF. DNA of the CDR3: TGCGCCAGCAGCTTGCACCCGAGCTCCTACGAGCAGTACTTC.

To note about this clonotype: At one boundary the junction diverges from the germline segment, which might be a read error. This sequence joins TRBV7-2 and TRBJ2-1; D is undetermined. The CDR3 sequence is 12 residues long. Per germline, CDR1 SGHTA and CDR2 FQGNSA. CDR3 region: CANSRRVTEQFF. In nucleotides, the CDR3 is TGTGCCAACAGCCGAAGAGTGACTGAGCAGTTCTTC.

The chain uses TRBV9 and TRBJ1-1; D is uncertain. With 4 bases removed from V and 2 bases from J, the gap between germline ends came to 21 bases. This CDR3 has 17 amino acids. Germline V gene data show CDR1 as SGDLS and CDR2 as YYNGEE. The CDR3 region has the DNA TGTGCCAGCAGCCCCAGTGGGCTACCCGGGCCTAACACTGAAGCTTTCTTT. This translates into CASSPSGLPGPNTEAFF.

The chain uses TRBV10-3 and TRBJ2-2; D possibly corresponds to TRBD1 (5 bases). With 0 bases removed from V and 9 bases from J, the gap between germline ends came to 17 bases. This CDR3 region has 16 residues. CDR1 ENHRY and CDR2 SYGVKD come from the germline V gene. Here the CDR3 reads CAISESVLLQGRELFF. In DNA, the CDR3 is TGTGCCATCAGTGAGTCAGTCTTGCTTCAGGGTAGGGAGCTGTTTTTT.

Notes on this clonotype: One end of the junction fails to match germline, which may point to a read error. This sequence joins TRBV20-1 and TRBJ2-3; TRBD2 matches 7 bases. The CDR3 totals 17 residues. Germline V CDR1 and CDR2: DFQATT, SNEGSKA (reference sequence). The CDR3 region has the DNA TGCAGTGCTAGAGAAACGGTGGGGGGGGTTTACACAGAGACGCAGTATTTT. Its protein is CSARETVGGVYTETQYF.

The table lists this clonotype with a few counts. This chain joins TRBV20-1 and TRBJ2-1, with D perhaps TRBD1 (6 bases). The CDR3 length is 14 residues. In germline, CDR1 is DFQATT, CDR2 SNEGSKA (reference sequence). V lost 6 bases to trimming and J lost 7 bases, with 19 bases between them. CDR3 nucleotides: TGCAGTGCGCTTGACAGGTCCCTCGGGAATGAGCAGTTCTTC. It specifies CSALDRSLGNEQFF.

There are a few counts of this clonotype. The V call is TRBV13, the J call TRBJ1-1; D is perhaps TRBD1 (5 bases). Germline-derived CDR1 and CDR2 are PRHDT and FYEKMQ (reference sequence). The CDR3 contains 13 residues. The ends were cut back, 3 bases at V and 4 bases at J, with 9 bases in the middle. This CDR3 reads CASSLYQGTEAFF. CDR3 in DNA: TGTGCCAGCAGCTTGTATCAGGGCACTGAAGCTTTCTTT.

This clonotype was recorded a few times. This chain links TRBV6-2 or TRBV6-3 with TRBJ2-2; D unclear. CDR3 length: 14 amino acids. Germline V CDR1 and CDR2: MNHEY, SVGEGT. Trimming stripped 7 bases from V and 0 bases from J, with 9 bases between. The CDR3 here is CASIQDANTGELFF. The CDR3 DNA reads as TGTGCCAGCATCCAAGACGCGAACACCGGGGAGCTGTTTTTT.

The table lists this clonotype with many counts. The CDR3 DNA reads TGCAGCGTTGGCGGACTAGCGATTACCGAGCAGTACTTC. Encoded protein: CSVGGLAITEQYF. This rearrangement joins TRBV29-1 to TRBJ2-7, with 9 bases that match TRBD2. With V trimmed by 4 bases and J by 6 bases, 7 bases remained unmatched. This CDR3 region has 13 residues. The germline V gene encodes CDR1 SQVTM and CDR2 ANQGSEA.

This chain uses TRBV20-1 with TRBJ1-2; 8 positions agree with TRBD1. The CDR3 loop spans 11 amino acids. The germline V gene has CDR1 DFQATT and CDR2 SNEGSKA (reference sequence). The junction had 3 bases not matched to a gene; V was cut back by 4 bases and J by 8 bases. CDR3 in DNA: TGCAGTGCTACCCAGGGGGCCGGCTACACCTTC. Translating it yields CSATQGAGYTF.

Turning to this clonotype: Just one base apart from a much larger clone, this may be a read error. This chain joins TRBV5-1 and TRBJ2-1; D is unclear. This CDR3 has 11 amino acids. Germline CDR1 reads SGHRS; CDR2 reads YFSETQ. The CDR3 DNA follows: TGCGCCAGCAGCTTGAAAGTTGAGCGGTTCTTC. This codes for CASSLKVERFF.

The gene calls are TRBV13 and TRBJ2-1; tentatively, D is TRBD1 (6 bases). The ends were cut back, 0 bases at V and 4 bases at J, with 13 bases in the middle. Germline CDR1 is PRHDT and CDR2 is FYEKMQ (reference sequence). The CDR3 sequence is 16 residues long. In DNA, the CDR3 is TGTGCCAGCAGCTTAGGCCACAGGGAAGCGTACAATGAGCAGTTCTTC. Translating it yields CASSLGHREAYNEQFF.